The entry that follows covers one T cell receptor (beta chain) sequence. This clone was seen just once. Its binding antigen is unknown. No base qualities exist here, and no much larger clone lies one base off it. The data are from a study of blood T cell repertoires in COVID-19 (TCRdb year 2020). Concerning the study at large: The collaborator samples originated in the United States, Italy and Spain and spanned the acute and convalescent phases of COVID-19. The sample metadata nearly always contained a de-identified subject ID, COVID-19 status, age in years and sex. Deeply sampled blood TCRbeta repertoires from subjects exposed to, actively infected with, or recovered from COVID-19 were included in the dataset. The repertoires were made available in a free public database intended to serve as a resource for research on the immune response to SARS-CoV-2. Samples were obtained from the ongoing ImmuneRACE study (first 160 participants) and from about 1,300 subjects provided by 6 global collaborators. Where HLA class I and class II types were available, the types were taken from metadata supplied by the sample provider, not from assay-based typing. The material from the prospective study consisted of cDNA or gDNA derived from T cells, B-cell-depleted T cells, or PBMCs.

The immunoSEQ Assay, a bias-controlled multiplex PCR, was used to amplify TCRbeta CDR3 regions from genomic DNA. The paper's data handling went like this. The number of nucleated cells in each sample was estimated from the amplification of reference gene primers within the assay. To quantify the absolute abundance of each unique TCRbeta CDR3 rearrangement, sequence reads were collapsed and filtered. For each sample, productive Simpson clonality was calculated as the square root of Simpson's diversity index over productive rearrangements. The immuneACCESS repertoire file appears here via TCRdb, limited to in-frame rearrangements. These files lack a portion of the clones; in checked studies, under half of the deficit traces to unresolved V genes, and the cause of the others is not known. V, J and clone size were drawn from that table, and D and trimming were deduced from the DNA. For this sample there are 300,000 to 400,000 clones; 75% to 90% appear just once. The ten largest clones capture less than 3.5% of the sample.

Results the study describes overall, beyond this receptor: The quantity of clinical and demographic metadata differed by source and by participant and was supplied without curation.

At one collaborating source in Seattle, patients were enrolled during active infection and were followed longitudinally through the course of disease. Whole blood was collected in K2EDTA tubes by collaborating institutions according to the institutions' own protocols. For TCRbeta analysis, collaborators shipped samples as frozen whole blood, isolated PBMCs, or DNA extracted from either of those sample types. V is clipped by 3 bases and J by 3 bases, and the sequence between their germline boundaries is 15 bases long. From a lookup of the germline V gene (reference sequence), CDR1 and CDR2 are DFQATT and SNEGSKA. Its CDR3 holds 15 amino acids, cysteine through phenylalanine. The sequence is cut down to CDR3 DNA, 45 bases in frame from base 1.

The chain employs TRBV20-1 and TRBJ1-5, with the D segment identity uncertain. The source material was peripheral blood. The receptor's source is a woman aged 25 to 45 with COVID-19, enrolled during active disease. The DNA is as follows: TGCAGTGCTAGTGCGGATGGACTCTCCAATCAGCCCCAGCATTTT. This encodes CSASADGLSNQPQHF.